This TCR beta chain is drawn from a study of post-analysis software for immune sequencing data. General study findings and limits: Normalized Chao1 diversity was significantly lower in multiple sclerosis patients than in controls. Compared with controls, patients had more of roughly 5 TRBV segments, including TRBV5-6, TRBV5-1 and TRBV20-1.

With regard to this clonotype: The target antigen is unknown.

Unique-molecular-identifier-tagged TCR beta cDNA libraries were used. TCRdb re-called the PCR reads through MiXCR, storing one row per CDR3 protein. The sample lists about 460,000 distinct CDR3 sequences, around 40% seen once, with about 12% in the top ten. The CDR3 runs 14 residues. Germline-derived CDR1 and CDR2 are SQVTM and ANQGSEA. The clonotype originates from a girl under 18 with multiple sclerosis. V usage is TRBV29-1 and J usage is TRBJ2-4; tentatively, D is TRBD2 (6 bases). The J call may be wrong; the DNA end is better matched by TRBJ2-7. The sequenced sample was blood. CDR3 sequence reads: CSVLSLWEASEQYF. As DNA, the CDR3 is TGCAGCGTTTTGAGCTTGTGGGAGGCCTCCGAGCAGTACTTC.